This T cell receptor beta chain was sequenced during a study of cytomegalovirus exposure and HLA in healthy donors (dated by TCRdb to the late 2010s). Broadly, across the study: According to a later analysis, the 120 or so validation repertoires were produced on the same platform as the roughly 600 repertoires of the first cohort. The study was designed to test whether signatures of past pathogen exposure could be identified by cataloging public T cell receptors. Besides the first cohort of more than 650 subjects, a separate validation cohort made up of over a hundred different subjects was used. To predict cytomegalovirus infection status, the study combined high-throughput TCR immunosequencing, statistical association of individual TCRs with disease status, and machine learning.

Donors formed part of the validation cohort, which comprised 120 subjects and was distinct from the first cohort of under 850 subjects. What the work shows at the level of the full study, not this receptor alone: In both the original and validation cohorts, the classifier was reported to diagnose cytomegalovirus status with high specificity and sensitivity. In vitro tests confirmed that a few of the cytomegalovirus-associated TCR beta chains recognize cytomegalovirus antigens. It was suggested by the authors that the approach could potentially be generalized to other disease states and immunological phenotypes. Across donors, most TCR sequences were observed very rarely, whereas some public TCRs were present in many individuals. The validation cohort had no HLA typing available for a later analysis, so co-occurrence within that cohort was assessed over all 120 or so repertoires. In a later analysis, TCRs clustered in the first cohort were found to also tend to co-occur in the 120 or so validation repertoires, with 94% of cluster scores above 0. In the study, some 160 TCR beta chains were listed as associated with cytomegalovirus.

The method behind the library was the immunoSEQ multiplex PCR assay. For the original study's pipeline: A statistical classification framework was developed to diagnose cytomegalovirus status using the catalog of TCR beta chain sequences. TCRdb limited this immuneACCESS table to in-frame rearrangements with V and J called. A share of clones is missing; checked studies link under half to unresolved V genes, and the rest is unexplained. The DNA was the basis for D and trimming; V, J and clone size are from that table. The sample profile shows roughly 350,000 clones; about nine tenths of them were found once. Around 0.8% of the sample comes from the top ten. A note on this clone: Its antigen is still unknown. No base-level quality is on record; no much larger clone is a single base apart.

The clonotype originates from a woman under 30 in good health and CMV-seronegative. The sample was PBMCs.

CDR3 region: CASSVEEADTQYF. The nucleotide sequence reads TGTGCCAGCAGTGTCGAGGAGGCAGATACGCAGTATTTT. The chain joins TRBV2 to TRBJ2-3; TRBD2 is perhaps the D gene, given 5 matching bases. From its cysteine to its phenylalanine, the CDR3 spans 13 amino acids. The sequence is cut down to CDR3 DNA, 39 bases in frame from base 1. The germline V gene provides CDR1 SNHLY and CDR2 FYNNEI. The junction carries 9 bases between V and J, which are trimmed by 4 bases and 4 bases respectively.